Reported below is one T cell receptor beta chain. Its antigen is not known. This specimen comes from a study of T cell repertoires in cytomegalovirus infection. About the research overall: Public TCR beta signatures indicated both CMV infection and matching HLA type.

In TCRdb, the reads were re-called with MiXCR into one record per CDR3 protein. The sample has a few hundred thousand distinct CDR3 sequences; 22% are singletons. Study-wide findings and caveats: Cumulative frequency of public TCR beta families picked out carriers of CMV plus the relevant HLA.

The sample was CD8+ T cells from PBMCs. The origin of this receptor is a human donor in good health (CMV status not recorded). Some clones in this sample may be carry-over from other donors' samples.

CDR3 sequence: CSVEDTITSGRYNEQFF. CDR3 DNA sequence: TGCAGCGTTGAAGACACAATAACTAGCGGGAGATACAATGAGCAGTTCTTC. The J gene is TRBJ2-1, the V gene TRBV29-1, with 11 bases matching TRBD2. The V and J ends lost 0 bases and 4 bases, in that order; junction bases with no gene match: 8. Germline CDR1 SQVTM, CDR2 ANQGSEA. The CDR3 totals 17 residues.